This T cell receptor beta chain was obtained from a study of T cell repertoires in cytomegalovirus infection. Study-level information: Public TCR beta signatures indicated both CMV infection and matching HLA type. The study's findings and limits: The study found HLA-C-restricted CMV-specific TCR beta clonotypes dominating the ex vivo response. Based on cumulative public TCR beta family frequency, carriers of CMV plus the relevant HLA were identified.

On this clonotype itself: Its target is unknown.

TCRdb recomputed calls from the reads with MiXCR, one row per CDR3 protein. The sample contains fewer than 200,000 distinct CDR3 sequences, roughly 19% of which appear only once. This CDR3 region has 10 residues. Germline V lookup: CDR1 SQVTM, CDR2 ANQGSEA. Trimming removed 5 bases at V and 6 bases at J, with 7 bases between. The receptor was derived from a human donor in good health (CMV status not recorded). Some clones in this sample may be carry-over from other donors' samples. J is TRBJ1-2 and V is TRBV29-1; D remains ambiguous. Material: PBMCs. CDR3 sequence (DNA): TGCAGCGTTCGGCACGATGGCTACACCTTC. It translates to CSVRHDGYTF.